This TCR beta chain was recorded in a study of neurological immune-mediated disorders. There are many counts of this clonotype. TCRdb used MiXCR to reprocess the 5' RACE reads, holding one entry per CDR3 protein. The repertoire includes just over 30,000 distinct CDR3 sequences, 4% of them detected once, and approximately 25% sits in the top ten. J gave up 4 bases and V 0 bases, and 4 bases lay outside the gene matches. This CDR3 contains 15 residues. Germline CDR1 and CDR2: MNHEY and SVGAGI. The sample taken for sequencing was CD4+ T cells from blood. The origin of this receptor is a woman aged 40 to 55 in good health. V gene TRBV6-5 combines with J gene TRBJ2-3, with TRBD2 matching 7 bases. CDR3 sequence (DNA): TGTGCCAGCAGTTACTCGACTAGCAGGTCAGATACGCAGTATTTT. Its translation: CASSYSTSRSDTQYF.